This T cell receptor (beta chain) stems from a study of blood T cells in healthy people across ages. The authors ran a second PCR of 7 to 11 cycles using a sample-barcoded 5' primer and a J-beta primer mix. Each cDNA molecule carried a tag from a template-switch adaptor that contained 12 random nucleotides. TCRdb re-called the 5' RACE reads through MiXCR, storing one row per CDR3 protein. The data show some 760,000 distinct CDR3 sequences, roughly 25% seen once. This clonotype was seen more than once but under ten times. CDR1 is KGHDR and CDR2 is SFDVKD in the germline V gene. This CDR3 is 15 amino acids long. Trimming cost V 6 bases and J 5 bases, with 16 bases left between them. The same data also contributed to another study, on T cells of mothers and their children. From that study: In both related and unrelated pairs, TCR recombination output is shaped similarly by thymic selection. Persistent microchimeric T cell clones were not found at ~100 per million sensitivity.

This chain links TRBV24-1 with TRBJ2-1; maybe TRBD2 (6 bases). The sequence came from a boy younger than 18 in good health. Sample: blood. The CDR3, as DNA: TGTGCCACCAGTCCTACCACTAGCTACAACAATGAGCAGTTCTTC. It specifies CATSPTTSYNNEQFF.